The following is a T cell receptor beta chain sequence with its context. Its target is not known. CDR3 length: 14 residues. Germline CDR1 is MNHNS and CDR2 is SASEGT. Trimming pared 7 bases from V and 4 bases from J, leaving 16 bases between. Positive CCR7 selection of CD45RO-negative cells yielded the naive CD8 cells, and terminally differentiated effector memory CD45RA+ cells were excluded. This record comes from a study of shared clonotypes between healthy human individuals. The study, taken as a whole, reports: Blood was the sole source, and tissue repertoires probably differ.

Sequenced by immunoSEQ multiplex PCR; TCRdb stores in-frame clones only, minus some. The sample contains millions of clones, more than 85% of which appear only once. The source material was naive CD8+ T cells from PBMCs. The V gene is TRBV6-1, the J gene TRBJ1-2; D is unresolved. This TCR was recovered from a man between 18 and 35 years old in good health. Some clones in this sample may be carry-over from other donors' samples. This chain's CDR3 is CASNLLGSGYGYTF. The CDR3 coding sequence is TGTGCCAGCAATCTACTCGGCAGTGGCTATGGCTACACCTTC.